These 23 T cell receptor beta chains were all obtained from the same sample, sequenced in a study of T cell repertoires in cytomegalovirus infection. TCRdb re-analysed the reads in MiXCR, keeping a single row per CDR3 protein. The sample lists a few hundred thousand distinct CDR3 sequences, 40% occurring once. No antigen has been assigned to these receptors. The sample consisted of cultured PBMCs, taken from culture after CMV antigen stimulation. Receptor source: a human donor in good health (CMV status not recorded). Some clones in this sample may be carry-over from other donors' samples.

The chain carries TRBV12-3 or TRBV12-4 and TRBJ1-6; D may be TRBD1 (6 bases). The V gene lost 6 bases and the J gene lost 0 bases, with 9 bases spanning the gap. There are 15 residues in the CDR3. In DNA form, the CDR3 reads TGTGCCAGCAGACAGGGTGTCTCCTATAATTCACCCCTCCACTTT. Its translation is CASRQGVSYNSPLHF.

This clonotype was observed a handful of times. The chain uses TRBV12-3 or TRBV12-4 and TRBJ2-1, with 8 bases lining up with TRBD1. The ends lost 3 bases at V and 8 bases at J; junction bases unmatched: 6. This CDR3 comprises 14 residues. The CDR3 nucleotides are TGTGCCAGCAGTTTCCGGGACAGGCCTGATGAGCAGTTCTTC. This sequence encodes CASSFRDRPDEQFF.

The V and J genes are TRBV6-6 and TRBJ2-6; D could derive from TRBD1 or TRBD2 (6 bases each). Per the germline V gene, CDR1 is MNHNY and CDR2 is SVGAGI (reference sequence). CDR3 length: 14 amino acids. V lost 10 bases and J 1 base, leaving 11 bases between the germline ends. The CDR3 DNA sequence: TGTGCCATCCGGGGGCGGTCTGGGGCCAACGTCCTGACTTTC. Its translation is CAIRGRSGANVLTF.

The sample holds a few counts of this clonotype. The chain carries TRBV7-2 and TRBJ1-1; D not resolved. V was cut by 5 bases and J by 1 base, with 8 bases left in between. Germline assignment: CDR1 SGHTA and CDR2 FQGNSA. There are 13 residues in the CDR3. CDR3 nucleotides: TGTGCCAGCAGCACAAAGGGGAACACTGAAGCTTTCTTT. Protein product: CASSTKGNTEAFF.

The CDR3 bases are TGTGCCAGCAGCTCAGGGGGGTTGCCGGGTTGGGGCTCAAATACGCAGTATTTT. It specifies CASSSGGLPGWGSNTQYF. The rearrangement joins TRBV11-2 to TRBJ2-3, with D perhaps matching TRBD1 (7 bases). This CDR3 is built from 18 residues. Deletions cut 4 bases from V and 7 bases from J, with 27 bases between. Germline values: CDR1 SGHAT, CDR2 FQNNGV. Variable domain in full (rest from reference TRBV11-2 and TRBJ2-3): EAGVAQSPRYKIIEKRQSVAFWCNPISGHATLYWYQQILGQGPKLLIQFQNNGVVDDSQLPKDRFSAERLKGVDSTLKIQPAKLEDSAVYLCASSSGGLPGWGSNTQYFGPGTRLTVL.

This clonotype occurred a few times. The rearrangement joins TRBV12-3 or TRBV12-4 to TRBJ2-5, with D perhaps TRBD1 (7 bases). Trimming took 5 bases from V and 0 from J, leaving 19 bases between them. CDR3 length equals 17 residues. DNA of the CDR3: TGTGCCAGCAGTCCGCCCGGAGGGGGCGAGTACCAAGAGACCCAGTACTTC. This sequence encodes CASSPPGGGEYQETQYF.

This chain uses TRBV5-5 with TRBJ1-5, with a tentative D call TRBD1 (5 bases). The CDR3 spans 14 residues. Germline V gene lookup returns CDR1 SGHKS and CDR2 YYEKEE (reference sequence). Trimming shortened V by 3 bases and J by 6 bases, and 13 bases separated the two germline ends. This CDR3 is CASSWGVSGQPQHF. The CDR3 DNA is TGTGCCAGCAGCTGGGGGGTAAGCGGTCAGCCCCAGCATTTT. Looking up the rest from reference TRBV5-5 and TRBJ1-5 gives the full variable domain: DAGVTQSPTHLIKTRGQQVTLRCSPISGHKSVSWYQQVLGQGPQFIFQYYEKEERGRGNFPDRFSARQFPNYSSELNVNALLLGDSALYLCASSWGVSGQPQHFGDGTRLSIL.

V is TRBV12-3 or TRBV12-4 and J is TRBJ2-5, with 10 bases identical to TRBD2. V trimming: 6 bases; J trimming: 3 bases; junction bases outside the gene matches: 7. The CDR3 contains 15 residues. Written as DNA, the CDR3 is TGTGCCAGCAGCAAGTCCGGACTAGCGGAAGAGACCCAGTACTTC. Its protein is CASSKSGLAEETQYF.

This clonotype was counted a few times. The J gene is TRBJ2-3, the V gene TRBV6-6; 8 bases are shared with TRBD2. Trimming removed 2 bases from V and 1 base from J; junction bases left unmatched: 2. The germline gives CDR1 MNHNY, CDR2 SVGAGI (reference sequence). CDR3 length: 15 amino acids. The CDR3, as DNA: TGTGCCAGCAGTTACCCGGGGGGGGGCACAGATACGCAGTATTTT. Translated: CASSYPGGGTDTQYF.

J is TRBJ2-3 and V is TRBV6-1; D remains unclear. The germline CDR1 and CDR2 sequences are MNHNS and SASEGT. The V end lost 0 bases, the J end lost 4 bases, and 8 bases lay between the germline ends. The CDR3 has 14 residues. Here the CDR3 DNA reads TGTGCCAGCAGTGAAGCGCTTGGTCCAGATACGCAGTATTTT. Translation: CASSEALGPDTQYF.

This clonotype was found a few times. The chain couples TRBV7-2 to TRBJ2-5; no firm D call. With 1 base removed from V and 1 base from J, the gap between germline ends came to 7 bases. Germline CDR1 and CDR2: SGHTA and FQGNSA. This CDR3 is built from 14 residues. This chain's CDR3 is CASSLGSTQETQYF. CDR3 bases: TGTGCCAGCAGCTTAGGCTCTACCCAAGAGACCCAGTACTTC.

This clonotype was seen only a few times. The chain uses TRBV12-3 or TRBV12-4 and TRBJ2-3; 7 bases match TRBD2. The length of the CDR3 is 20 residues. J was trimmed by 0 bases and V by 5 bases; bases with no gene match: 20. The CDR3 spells CASSPRQTTEISGSTDTQYF. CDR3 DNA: TGTGCCAGCAGTCCTAGACAGACTACCGAGATTAGCGGGAGCACAGATACGCAGTATTTT.

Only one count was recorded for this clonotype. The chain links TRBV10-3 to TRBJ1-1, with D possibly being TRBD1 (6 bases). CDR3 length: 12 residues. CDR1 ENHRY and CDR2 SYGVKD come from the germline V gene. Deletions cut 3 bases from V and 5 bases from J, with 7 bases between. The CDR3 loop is CAISEGQTEAFF. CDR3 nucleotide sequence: TGTGCCATCAGTGAAGGACAGACTGAAGCTTTCTTT.

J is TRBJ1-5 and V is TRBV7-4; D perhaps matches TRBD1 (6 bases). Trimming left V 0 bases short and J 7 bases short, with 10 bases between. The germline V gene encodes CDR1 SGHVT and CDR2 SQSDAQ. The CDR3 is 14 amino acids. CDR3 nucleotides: TGTGCCAGCAGCTTAGCGCAGGGGTTACAGCCCCAGCATTTT. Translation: CASSLAQGLQPQHF.

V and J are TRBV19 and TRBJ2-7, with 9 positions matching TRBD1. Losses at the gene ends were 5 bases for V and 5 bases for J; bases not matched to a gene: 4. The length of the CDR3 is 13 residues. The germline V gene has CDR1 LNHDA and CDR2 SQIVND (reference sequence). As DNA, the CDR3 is TGTGCCAGTAGTCCCTGGGACAGGGACGAGCAGTACTTC. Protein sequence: CASSPWDRDEQYF.

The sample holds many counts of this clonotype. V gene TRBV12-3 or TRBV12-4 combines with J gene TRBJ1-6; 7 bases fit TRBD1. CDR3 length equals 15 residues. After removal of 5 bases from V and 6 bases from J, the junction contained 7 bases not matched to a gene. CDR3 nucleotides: TGTGCCAGCAGTACCGGGACAGCGGGTAATTCACCCCTCCACTTT. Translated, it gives CASSTGTAGNSPLHF.

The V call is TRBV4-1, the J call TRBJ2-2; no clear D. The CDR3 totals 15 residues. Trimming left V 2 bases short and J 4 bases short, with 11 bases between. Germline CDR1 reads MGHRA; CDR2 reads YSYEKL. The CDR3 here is CASSQLRRSTGELFF. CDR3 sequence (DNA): TGCGCCAGCAGCCAACTACGGAGAAGCACCGGGGAGCTGTTTTTT.

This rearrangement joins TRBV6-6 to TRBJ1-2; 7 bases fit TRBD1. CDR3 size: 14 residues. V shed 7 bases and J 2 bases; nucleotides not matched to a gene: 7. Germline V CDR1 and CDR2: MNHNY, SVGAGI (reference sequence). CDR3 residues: CASNNRGRNYGYTF. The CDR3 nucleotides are TGTGCCAGCAATAACAGGGGCCGGAACTATGGCTACACCTTC.

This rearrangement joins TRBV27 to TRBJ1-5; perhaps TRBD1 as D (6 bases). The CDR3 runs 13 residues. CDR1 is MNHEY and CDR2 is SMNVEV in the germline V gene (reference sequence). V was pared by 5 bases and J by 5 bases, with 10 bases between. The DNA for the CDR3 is TGTGCCAGCAGTGGGACACCCGATCAGCCCCAGCATTTT. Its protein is CASSGTPDQPQHF.

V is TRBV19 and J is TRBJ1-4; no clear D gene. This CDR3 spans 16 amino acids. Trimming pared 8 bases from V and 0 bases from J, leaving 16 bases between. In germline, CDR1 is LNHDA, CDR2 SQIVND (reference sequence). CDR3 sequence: CASSKGPLATNEKLFF. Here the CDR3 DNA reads TGTGCCAGTTCCAAAGGGCCGCTTGCAACTAATGAAAAACTGTTTTTT.

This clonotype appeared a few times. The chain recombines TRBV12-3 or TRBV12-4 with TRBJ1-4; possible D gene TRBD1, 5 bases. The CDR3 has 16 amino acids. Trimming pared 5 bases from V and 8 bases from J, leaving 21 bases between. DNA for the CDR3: TGTGCCAGCAGTCCCACCCCCGGGACTAGACTGGAAAAACTGTTTTTT. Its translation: CASSPTPGTRLEKLFF.

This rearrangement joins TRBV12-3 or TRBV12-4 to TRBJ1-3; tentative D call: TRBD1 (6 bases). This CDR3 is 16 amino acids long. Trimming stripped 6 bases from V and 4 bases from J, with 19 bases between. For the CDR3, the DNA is TGTGCCAGCAGCCCTCCTAGGGGGGGTAGGGGAAACACCATATATTTT. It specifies CASSPPRGGRGNTIYF.

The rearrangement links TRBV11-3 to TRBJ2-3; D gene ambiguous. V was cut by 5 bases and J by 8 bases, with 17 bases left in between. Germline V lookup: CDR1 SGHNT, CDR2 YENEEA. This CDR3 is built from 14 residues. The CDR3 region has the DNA TGTGCCAGCAGCCCCCTCCCGAAATCCTCTACGCAGTATTTT. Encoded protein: CASSPLPKSSTQYF.